Described below is a single T cell receptor beta chain sequence and its context. Germline V gene sequence: CDR1 GTSNPN, CDR2 SVGIG (reference sequence). Trimming removed 1 base from V and 8 bases from J, with 11 bases in between. The CDR3 consists of 12 residues. The data belong to a study of OX40 agonist ivuxolimab in advanced cancers. Repertoires were generated with immunoSEQ multiplex PCR, while TCRdb's copy carries only in-frame clones and drops some. Here the sample spans some 100,000 clones, about 88% being singletons. This TCR came from an adult with an advanced solid tumor such as melanoma, head and neck, liver or kidney cancer. The sample in question was CD4+ or CD8+ T cells sorted from blood, obtained in a trial of the OX40 agonist ivuxolimab. This chain connects TRBV30 to TRBJ1-1, with D uncertain. The CDR3 loop reads CAWSGAWYEAFF. Written as DNA, the CDR3 is TGTGCCTGGAGTGGGGCCTGGTACGAAGCTTTCTTT.